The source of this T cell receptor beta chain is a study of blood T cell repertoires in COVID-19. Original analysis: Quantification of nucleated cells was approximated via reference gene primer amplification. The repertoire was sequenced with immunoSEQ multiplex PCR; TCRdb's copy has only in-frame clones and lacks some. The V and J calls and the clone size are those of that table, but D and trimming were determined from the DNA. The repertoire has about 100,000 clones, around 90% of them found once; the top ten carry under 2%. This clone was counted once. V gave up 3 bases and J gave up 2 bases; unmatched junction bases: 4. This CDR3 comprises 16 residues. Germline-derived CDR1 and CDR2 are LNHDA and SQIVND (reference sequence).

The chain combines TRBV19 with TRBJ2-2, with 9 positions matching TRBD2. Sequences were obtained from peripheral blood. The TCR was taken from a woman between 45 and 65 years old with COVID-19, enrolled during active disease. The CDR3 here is CASSIRGGANTGELFF. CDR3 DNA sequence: TGTGCCAGTAGTATTCGCGGGGGGGCAAACACCGGGGAGCTGTTTTTT.